This record looks at one T cell receptor (beta chain) sequence and its context. V was trimmed by 4 bases and J by 4 bases, leaving 19 bases between them. Germline CDR1 is MNHNS and CDR2 is SASEGT. CDR3 length equals 16 residues. This entry belongs to a study of Graves' ophthalmopathy and Graves' hyperthyroidism. RNA transcripts were the source from which TCR beta CDR3 regions were amplified. The first-round RT-PCR employed HTBI primers together with the Qiagen OneStep RT-PCR kit. A multiplex PCR was then performed as the second round. One entry per CDR3 protein results from TCRdb running MiXCR on the multiplex PCR reads. Here the sample spans hundreds of thousands of distinct CDR3 sequences, about 47% being singletons.

The TCR sequence derives from an adult man with Graves' ophthalmopathy. J is TRBJ2-5 and V is TRBV6-1, with D unclear. Input material: peripheral blood. CDR3 bases: TGTGCCAGCAGTGTAAGCATAGGTCCCTCCGGAGAGACCCAGTACTTC. Translating it yields CASSVSIGPSGETQYF.